These 28 T cell receptor beta chains share one sample of origin, sequenced in a study of shared clonotypes between healthy human individuals (dated by TCRdb to the early 2020s). The library was produced with the immunoSEQ multiplex PCR assay. TCRdb took this table from immuneACCESS and kept in-frame rearrangements with V and J called. Such tables lack part of the clones; where checked against another copy, unresolved V genes explain under half of the gap, and the rest is unexplained. The sample contains about 2.4 million clones, about 92% of them found a single time. The top ten constitute under 0.15% of the sample. The sample consisted of naive CD4+ T cells sorted from blood. Sample cell subset or site, as interpreted from the label and publication: CD45RA+ positively selected. Every receptor here comes from a man younger than 35 in good health.

Comment on this clone: In the same sample, other DNA sequences code for this CDR3. This chain links TRBV5-1 with TRBJ1-3; no reliable D call. CDR3 size: 15 residues. Germline V lookup: CDR1 SGHRS, CDR2 YFSETQ. The germline V and J ends were trimmed by 0 bases and 0 bases, with 7 bases remaining between them. This CDR3 is CASSLDGSSGNTIYF. The DNA for the CDR3 is TGCGCCAGCAGCTTGGACGGGAGCTCTGGAAACACCATATATTTT.

The CDR3 is CASSPGQYEKLFF. CDR3 coding DNA: TGCGCCAGCAGCCCGGGACAGTATGAAAAACTGTTTTTT. The rearrangement uses TRBV5-1 and TRBJ1-4, with 7 bases lining up with TRBD1. The CDR3 extends over 13 amino acids. Germline V gene lookup returns CDR1 SGHRS and CDR2 YFSETQ. With V trimmed by 4 bases and J by 6 bases, 3 bases remained unmatched. The whole variable domain, remainder taken from reference TRBV5-1 and TRBJ1-4, is KAGVTQTPRYLIKTRGQQVTLSCSPISGHRSVSWYQQTPGQGLQFLFEYFSETQRNKGNFPGRFSGRQFSNSRSEMNVSTLELGDSALYLCASSPGQYEKLFFGSGTQLSVL.

For the CDR3, the DNA is TGTGCCTGGACCTCCGGCCAGCGGGAAGCGGGATCGCAGTATTTT. Translated: CAWTSGQREAGSQYF. The genes are TRBV30 and TRBJ2-3; 7 positions match TRBD2. V was pared by 4 bases and J by 10 bases, with 17 bases of the junction left unmatched. This CDR3 has 15 amino acids. Germline V gene lookup returns CDR1 GTSNPN and CDR2 SVGIG (reference sequence).

This rearrangement joins TRBV11-2 to TRBJ2-5; possibly TRBD1 for D (6 bases). Trimming removed 2 bases from V and 2 bases from J, with 12 bases in between. The CDR3 is made up of 15 amino acids. Per the germline V gene, CDR1 is SGHAT and CDR2 is FQNNGV. CDR3 sequence reads: CASSLTGYKQETQYF. CDR3 DNA: TGTGCCAGCAGCTTAACAGGGTACAAACAAGAGACCCAGTACTTC. Complete variable domain (other parts from reference TRBV11-2 and TRBJ2-5): EAGVAQSPRYKIIEKRQSVAFWCNPISGHATLYWYQQILGQGPKLLIQFQNNGVVDDSQLPKDRFSAERLKGVDSTLKIQPAKLEDSAVYLCASSLTGYKQETQYFGPGTRLLVL.

The rearrangement joins TRBV5-1 to TRBJ2-1; possibly TRBD1 for D (6 bases). Trimming took off 4 bases at V and 6 bases at J, with 11 bases between the two ends. Germline values: CDR1 SGHRS, CDR2 YFSETQ. The CDR3 loop spans 13 amino acids. CDR3 DNA sequence: TGCGCCAGCAGCCTCAGGGGCTTCAATGAGCAGTTCTTC. The encoded protein is CASSLRGFNEQFF.

The V gene is TRBV11-2, the J gene TRBJ2-3; D is undetermined. CDR1 SGHAT and CDR2 FQNNGV come from the germline V gene. The CDR3 runs to 15 residues. V lost 1 base to trimming and J lost 3 bases, with 11 bases between them. This CDR3 is CASSLGLAMTDTQYF. CDR3 DNA sequence: TGTGCCAGCAGCTTAGGACTCGCCATGACAGATACGCAGTATTTT.

The rearrangement joins TRBV10-1 to TRBJ1-3; a weak D match, TRBD1 (5 bases). The V end was cut by 3 bases, the J end by 1 base, with 13 bases between. The CDR3 is made up of 16 amino acids. Germline V lookup: CDR1 WNHNN, CDR2 SYGVQD (reference sequence). The CDR3 protein is CASSDSTGPSGNTIYF. The DNA for the CDR3 is TGCGCCAGCAGTGATAGTACGGGGCCTTCTGGAAACACCATATATTTT.

J is TRBJ1-1 and V is TRBV2, with D perhaps TRBD1 (5 bases). CDR1 and CDR2 from the germline V gene are SNHLY and FYNNEI. V shed 8 bases and J shed 7 bases, with 23 bases lying between them. The CDR3 totals 15 residues. The CDR3: CASGGSAGVMGEAFF. In nucleotides, the CDR3 is TGTGCCAGCGGTGGGTCGGCGGGGGTTATGGGTGAAGCTTTCTTT. The variable domain in full, with the rest retrieved from reference TRBV2 and TRBJ1-1, is EPEVTQTPSHQVTQMGQEVILRCVPISNHLYFYWYRQILGQKVEFLVSFYNNEISEKSEIFDDQFSVERPDGSNFTLKIRSTKLEDSAMYFCASGGSAGVMGEAFFGQGTRLTVV.

This clone is a singleton in its sample. The chain couples TRBV30 to TRBJ2-3, with D possibly being TRBD1 or TRBD2 (5 bases each). CDR1 is GTSNPN and CDR2 is SVGIG in the germline V gene (reference sequence). This CDR3 spans 14 amino acids. The V and J ends lost 7 bases and 3 bases respectively, with 17 bases between them. The CDR3 protein is CASSSGPKTDTQYF. CDR3 coding DNA: TGTGCCTCCTCCTCGGGACCGAAGACAGATACGCAGTATTTT.

CDR3 sequence reads: CASSLLITASGIPETQYF. For the CDR3, the DNA is TGTGCCAGCAGCTTATTAATAACGGCTAGCGGCATCCCAGAGACCCAGTACTTC. The chain uses TRBV7-6 and TRBJ2-5; the match to TRBD2 covers 7 bases. This CDR3 region has 18 residues. CDR1 and CDR2 (germline): SGHVS, FNYEAQ. V lost 2 bases and J lost 4; bases outside the gene matches: 16. The full variable domain, completed using reference TRBV7-6 and TRBJ2-5, is GAGVSQSPRYKVTKRGQDVALRCDPISGHVSLYWYRQALGQGPEFLTYFNYEAQQDKSGLPNDRFSAERPEGSISTLTIQRTEQRDSAMYRCASSLLITASGIPETQYFGPGTRLLVL.

This chain uses TRBV6-1 with TRBJ1-5; D gene ambiguous. CDR1 is MNHNS, CDR2 SASEGT, per germline. The CDR3 extends over 15 amino acids. Between the trimmed V and J ends, which lost 2 bases and 4 bases, there was a span of 12 bases. CDR3 DNA sequence: TGTGCCAGCAGTGAAAGATTACTCCGGAATCAGCCCCAGCATTTT. Its translation: CASSERLLRNQPQHF.

The rearrangement links TRBV6-6 to TRBJ2-2; TRBD2 matches 9 bases. Per the germline V gene, CDR1 is MNHNY and CDR2 is SVGAGI (reference sequence). The CDR3 is 14 amino acids. J lost 4 bases, V lost 7 bases, and 4 bases had no gene match. The CDR3 reads CASMLGLATGELFF. The CDR3 DNA reads as TGTGCCAGCATGTTGGGACTAGCCACCGGGGAGCTGTTTTTT.

The chain recombines TRBV18 with TRBJ2-7, with 9 nucleotides matching TRBD2. In germline, CDR1 is KGHSH, CDR2 LQKENI. The CDR3 contains 16 residues. V lost 3 bases, J lost 3 bases, and 9 bases stayed unmatched. The CDR3 bases are TGTGCCAGCTCACCCGGGCTAGCGGGGATCGACTACGAGCAGTACTTC. It specifies CASSPGLAGIDYEQYF.

The chain uses TRBV27 and TRBJ2-3; D is unresolved. Germline V CDR1 and CDR2: MNHEY, SMNVEV (reference sequence). The germline V and J ends were trimmed by 7 bases and 2 bases, with 10 bases remaining between them. The CDR3 sequence is 13 residues long. The CDR3 sequence: CASTRRTTDTQYF. The DNA of the CDR3 is TGTGCCAGCACTCGGCGGACCACAGATACGCAGTATTTT.

The chain carries TRBV14 and TRBJ2-3, with D perhaps given as TRBD1 or TRBD2 (5 bases each). The CDR3 totals 15 residues. V was shortened by 4 bases and J by 2 bases, with 13 bases between the two germline ends. The germline V gene has CDR1 SGHDN and CDR2 FVKESK. The CDR3 loop is CASSRVYGATDTQYF. CDR3 nucleotide sequence: TGTGCCAGCAGCCGCGTCTACGGGGCCACAGATACGCAGTATTTT. Filled out from reference TRBV14 and TRBJ2-3, the complete variable domain reads EAGVTQFPSHSVIEKGQTVTLRCDPISGHDNLYWYRRVMGKEIKFLLHFVKESKQDESGMPNNRFLAERTGGTYSTLKVQPAELEDSGVYFCASSRVYGATDTQYFGPGTRLTVL.

This clone showed up just a few times. The chain joins TRBV6-1 to TRBJ1-6, with D possibly being TRBD1 (6 bases). V lost 6 bases and J 7 bases, leaving 10 bases between the germline ends. In germline, CDR1 is MNHNS, CDR2 SASEGT. This CDR3 region has 13 residues. Here the CDR3 reads CASSGGRNSPLHF. The CDR3 DNA sequence: TGTGCCAGCAGCGGGGGCCGGAATTCACCCCTCCACTTT.

The genes are TRBV6-1 and TRBJ1-1, with D hard to call. Germline CDR1 MNHNS, CDR2 SASEGT. The CDR3 consists of 15 residues. Trimming shortened V by 7 bases and J by 5 bases, and 20 bases separated the two germline ends. CDR3 region: CASKEEGRVVTEAFF. For the CDR3, the DNA is TGTGCCAGCAAGGAGGAAGGACGTGTTGTTACTGAAGCTTTCTTT.

This rearrangement joins TRBV29-1 to TRBJ1-2, with 9 bases aligning to TRBD1. CDR1 is SQVTM, CDR2 ANQGSEA, per germline. The ends lost 3 bases at V and 6 bases at J; junction bases unmatched: 5. The CDR3 runs to 13 residues. CDR3 loop: CSVEYGTGNGYTF. CDR3 nucleotides: TGCAGCGTTGAGTATGGGACAGGGAATGGCTACACCTTC.

The CDR3 here is CASSLASGGKNEQFF. The CDR3 DNA reads TGTGCCAGCAGCTTGGCCAGCGGGGGTAAAAATGAGCAGTTCTTC. This chain joins TRBV5-4 and TRBJ2-1, with 8 bases that match TRBD2. Germline CDR1 is SGHNT and CDR2 is YYREEE (reference sequence). The CDR3 sequence is 15 residues long. V gave up 0 bases and J gave up 7 bases; unmatched junction bases: 6. Complete variable domain (other parts from reference TRBV5-4 and TRBJ2-1): ETGVTQSPTHLIKTRGQQVTLRCSSQSGHNTVSWYQQALGQGPQFIFQYYREEENGRGNFPPRFSGLQFPNYSSELNVNALELDDSALYLCASSLASGGKNEQFFGPGTRLTVL.

On this clone itself: Distinct nucleotide sequences in the sample also encode this CDR3. The CDR3 coding sequence is TGTGCCAGCTCACCGCTAGCGGGAGGCACCGGGGAGCTGTTTTTT. Translating it yields CASSPLAGGTGELFF. The chain joins TRBV18 to TRBJ2-2, with TRBD2 matching over 11 bases. The CDR3 consists of 15 residues. The germline gives CDR1 KGHSH, CDR2 LQKENI. V gave up 3 bases and J gave up 4 bases; unmatched junction bases: 1.

This clone was seen a single time. The J gene is TRBJ2-1, the V gene TRBV7-9; TRBD1 agrees at 10 bases. This CDR3 has 15 residues. Germline V gives CDR1 SEHNR, CDR2 FQNEAQ (reference sequence). J was trimmed by 8 bases and V by 0 bases; bases with no gene match: 4. The CDR3 is CASSLAGQGTDEQFF. CDR3 nucleotides: TGTGCCAGCAGCTTAGCGGGACAGGGGACCGATGAGCAGTTCTTC.

The chain uses TRBV18 and TRBJ2-5; TRBD2 aligns across 7 bases. The CDR3 covers 19 residues. Germline V lookup: CDR1 KGHSH, CDR2 LQKENI. Losses at the gene ends were 1 base for V and 5 bases for J; bases not matched to a gene: 19. CDR3 DNA sequence: TGTGCCAGCTCACCACTCGGCTTCGGGAGGCCAGTAGGGCGGGAGACCCAGTACTTC. As protein: CASSPLGFGRPVGRETQYF.

Turning to this clone: Other DNA sequences of this sample code for an identical CDR3. The rearrangement uses TRBV5-4 and TRBJ2-3, with D possibly matching TRBD2 (6 bases). V shed 2 bases and J shed 3 bases, with 7 bases lying between them. CDR3 length: 13 residues. Germline CDR1 SGHNT, CDR2 YYREEE (reference sequence). The CDR3 reads CASSFGGTDTQYF. CDR3 DNA sequence: TGTGCCAGCAGCTTTGGGGGGACAGATACGCAGTATTTT.

This clone was counted once. The chain links TRBV28 to TRBJ1-6; D is unresolved. CDR3 length: 18 amino acids. Deletions cut 3 bases from V and 8 bases from J, with 23 bases between. CDR1 is MDHEN and CDR2 is SYDVKM in the germline V gene. The chain's CDR3 is CASSLGRPSEISYSPLHF. CDR3 DNA sequence: TGTGCCAGCAGTTTGGGGAGGCCCTCTGAAATATCGTATTCACCCCTCCACTTT.

J is TRBJ1-1 and V is TRBV5-6; TRBD1 is a possible D gene (5 bases). Germline CDR1 and CDR2: SGHDT and YYEEEE. The CDR3 runs to 15 residues. V gave up 0 bases and J gave up 1 base, with 10 bases separating them. CDR3 sequence (DNA): TGTGCCAGCAGCTTGGTTTCAGGGCCGAACACTGAAGCTTTCTTT. As protein: CASSLVSGPNTEAFF.

This clone was observed once. The chain joins TRBV15 to TRBJ1-4; D gene uncertain. CDR1 LNHNV and CDR2 YYDKDF come from the germline V gene (reference sequence). The CDR3 loop spans 16 amino acids. Trimming left V 0 bases short and J 1 base short, with 9 bases between. The DNA for the CDR3 is TGTGCCACCAGCAGAGATAGGCCGGGAACTAATGAAAAACTGTTTTTT. Translation: CATSRDRPGTNEKLFF.

The V gene is TRBV25-1, the J gene TRBJ1-1; 7 positions agree with TRBD1. Losses at the gene ends were 4 bases for V and 4 bases for J; bases not matched to a gene: 6. The CDR3 sequence is 14 residues long. Germline lookup yields CDR1 MGHDK and CDR2 SYGVNS. CDR3 loop: CASSGQGSVTEAFF. The CDR3 nucleotides read TGTGCCAGCAGTGGACAGGGTTCCGTCACTGAAGCTTTCTTT.

V gene TRBV27 combines with J gene TRBJ2-7; 9 nucleotides line up with TRBD2. V trimming: 7 bases; J trimming: 1 base; junction bases outside the gene matches: 8. Germline V gives CDR1 MNHEY, CDR2 SMNVEV (reference sequence). CDR3 length: 15 amino acids. The CDR3 nucleotides are TGTGCCAGCACCCGAAGCGGGGGGCAATCCTACGAGCAGTACTTC. Protein: CASTRSGGQSYEQYF.